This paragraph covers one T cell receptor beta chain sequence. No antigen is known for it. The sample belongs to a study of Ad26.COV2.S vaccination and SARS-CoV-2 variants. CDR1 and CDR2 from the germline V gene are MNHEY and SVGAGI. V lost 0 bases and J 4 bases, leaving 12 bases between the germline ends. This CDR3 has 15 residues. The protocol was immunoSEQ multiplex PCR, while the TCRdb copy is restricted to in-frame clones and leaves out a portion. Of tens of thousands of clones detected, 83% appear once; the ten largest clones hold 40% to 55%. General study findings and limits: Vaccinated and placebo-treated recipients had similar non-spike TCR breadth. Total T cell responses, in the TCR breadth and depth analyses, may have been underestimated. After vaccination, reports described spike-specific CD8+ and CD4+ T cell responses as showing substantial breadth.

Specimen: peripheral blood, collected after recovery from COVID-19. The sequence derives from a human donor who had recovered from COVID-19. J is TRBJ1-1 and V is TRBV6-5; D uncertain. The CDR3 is CASSYSTGVSTEAFF. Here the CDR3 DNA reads TGTGCCAGCAGTTACTCGACTGGGGTGAGCACTGAAGCTTTCTTT.